Sequencing of this T cell receptor beta chain was carried out in a study of blood T cell repertoires in COVID-19. Across the whole study: Specimens from acute and convalescent COVID-19 originated in the United States, Italy and Spain. T cells, B-cell-depleted T cells, or PBMCs provided the cDNA or gDNA that served as material.

Germline values: CDR1 MDHEN, CDR2 SYDVKM. The CDR3 loop spans 16 amino acids. V gave up 6 bases and J gave up 10 bases, with 24 bases separating them. Original handling: Amplified reference gene primers provided the basis for estimating nucleated cell counts. Assay used: immunoSEQ multiplex PCR; TCRdb lists only in-frame clones, some missing. That table supplies the V and J calls and clone size; D and trimming were determined from the DNA. Here the sample spans tens of thousands of clones, about 91% being singletons. The rearrangement links TRBV28 to TRBJ1-4, with a possible D match to TRBD1 (6 bases). The TCR was taken from a human donor in a cohort sampled during active COVID-19. Sequencing used peripheral blood. As DNA, the CDR3 is TGTGCCAGCAGGGACCCTCCCGGGCGAGGGACAAGAAAACTGTTTTTT. It yields the protein CASRDPPGRGTRKLFF. The complete variable domain, with remaining parts taken from reference TRBV28 and TRBJ1-4, reads DVKVTQSSRYLVKRTGEKVFLECVQDMDHENMFWYRQDPGLGLRLIYFSYDVKMKEKGDIPEGYSVSREKKERFSLILESASTNQTSMYLCASRDPPGRGTRKLFFGSGTQLSVL.